The rows below give T cell receptor beta chains drawn from one sample of a study of blood T cell repertoires in COVID-19. Measured with immunoSEQ multiplex PCR; TCRdb has only the in-frame clones, and not every one. The sample records fewer than 300,000 clones, about 88% being singletons. The sequenced sample was peripheral blood. The receptors derive from a human donor with COVID-19, enrolled during active disease. The donor label of this sample is uncertain. Both conserved end residues are part of each CDR3. The order of the fields is J gene, V gene, D gene, clone size, CDR3 DNA, CDR3 protein. D genes are given only for firm matches. Clone size is shown for a subset of rows, as once, few, many or a class of expanded clone.

>TRBJ2-5|TRBV29-1|.|.
TGCAGCGTTGAAACGGGTCTCGGGGAGACCCAGTACTTC
CSVETGLGETQYF
>TRBJ2-6|TRBV7-3|.|.
TGTGCCAGCAGCTTAGGTCCGGTCTCTGGGGCCAACGTCCTGACTTTC
CASSLGPVSGANVLTF
>TRBJ1-2|TRBV7-2|.|.
TGTGCCAGCAGCTTAGGAGGGGGATACTATGGCTACACCTTC
CASSLGGGYYGYTF
>TRBJ2-1|TRBV28|.|once
TGTGCCAGCAGTTTTTTTAGGGGTGGGGAGCAGTTCTTC
CASSFFRGGEQFF
>TRBJ1-2|TRBV24-1|TRBD1|.
TGTGCCACCAGCGGGACAGCACCGTGGGGAGTGAGGGATGGCTACACCTTC
CATSGTAPWGVRDGYTF
>TRBJ1-1|TRBV2|TRBD1|.
TGTGCCAGCAAGCCAGGGGGCACCTCGAACACTGAAGCTTTCTTT
CASKPGGTSNTEAFF
>TRBJ1-2|TRBV9|.|.
TGTGCCAGCAGCGACGGACAACCTAACCCGTTATATGGCTACACCTTC
CASSDGQPNPLYGYTF
>TRBJ1-2|TRBV30|TRBD1|.
TGTGCCTGGAGTCCCGACAGGGGGAATGGCTACACCTTC
CAWSPDRGNGYTF
>TRBJ1-1|TRBV7-2|.|.
TGTGCCAGCAGCTCTCTACTGGGGCCAAACACTGAAGCTTTCTTT
CASSSLLGPNTEAFF
>TRBJ1-2|TRBV6-1|.|medium-sized
TGTGCCAGCAGTGAAGCGCTTACCGGGAGTGGCTACACCTTC
CASSEALTGSGYTF
>TRBJ1-2|TRBV6-5|.|.
TGTGCCAGCAGACAGGGTACGAGTTGGAACTATGGCTACACCTTC
CASRQGTSWNYGYTF
>TRBJ1-3|TRBV5-4|.|.
TGTGCCAGCAGCTCAAACGCGCAGGGTGGCGGAAACACCATATATTTT
CASSSNAQGGGNTIYF
>TRBJ2-1|TRBV3-1/TRBV3-2|.|.
TGTGCCAGCAGCCCACAGGGATTTAGCTCCTACAATGAGCAGTTCTTC
CASSPQGFSSYNEQFF
>TRBJ2-3|TRBV18|.|.
TGTGCCAGCTCACCACGTGAGGGTAGTAGCACAGATACGCAGTATTTT
CASSPREGSSTDTQYF
>TRBJ1-1|TRBV10-3|TRBD1|once
TGTGCCATCAGTGAGTCTCTCCCGGGACAGGGGGTAGACACTGAAGCTTTCTTT
CAISESLPGQGVDTEAFF
>TRBJ1-3|TRBV10-3|.|.
TGTGCCATCACGTTCGACGGAGCCTCTGGAAACACCATATATTTT
CAITFDGASGNTIYF
>TRBJ2-7|TRBV9|TRBD2|once
TGTGCCAGCAGCGTCCGGGACTACCCCTACGAGCAGTACTTC
CASSVRDYPYEQYF
>TRBJ2-3|TRBV9|TRBD2|once
TGTGCCAGCAGCGTAGTTAGCGGGGTAGGCACAGATACGCAGTATTTT
CASSVVSGVGTDTQYF
>TRBJ1-3|TRBV5-1|TRBD1|few
TGCGCCAGCAGCTCGACAGGGAGCCCTGGAAACACCATATATTTT
CASSSTGSPGNTIYF
>TRBJ2-5|TRBV4-2|TRBD2|.
TGTGCCAGCAGCCAAGGGACTAGCGGGAGGGCCTTGGAGACCCAGTACTTC
CASSQGTSGRALETQYF
>TRBJ2-6|TRBV2|TRBD2|.
TGTGCCAGCAGCCCGGGACTAGCGAACTCTGGGGCCAACGTCCTGACTTTC
CASSPGLANSGANVLTF
>TRBJ2-2|TRBV6-2/TRBV6-3|TRBD2|.
TGTGCCAGCAGTCGGGATAGCGGGGACTTTTACACCGGGGAGCTGTTTTTT
CASSRDSGDFYTGELFF
>TRBJ2-3|TRBV7-8|TRBD2|.
TGTGCCAGCAGCCCCTGGGGGGGGTCAGGGACAGATACGCAGTATTTT
CASSPWGGSGTDTQYF
>TRBJ2-2|TRBV27|.|.
TGTGCCAGCTCCTCAGCGCTACACACCGGGGAGCTGTTTTTT
CASSSALHTGELFF
>TRBJ2-1|TRBV5-6|TRBD2|.
TGTGCCAGCAGCGTGGGTGGCGGGAGGTACAATGAGCAGTTCTTC
CASSVGGGRYNEQFF
>TRBJ2-1|TRBV19|.|.
TGTGCCAGTAGTATGGTTCCGGAAACGGGAGAGCAGTTCTTC
CASSMVPETGEQFF
>TRBJ2-1|TRBV7-8|TRBD2|once
TGTGCCAGCAGCTTGGGACTAGCGGGCAATGAGCAGTTCTTC
CASSLGLAGNEQFF
>TRBJ2-5|TRBV5-1|.|.
TGCGCCAGCAGCTTAAATACAGGGCACCAGGAGACCCAGTACTTC
CASSLNTGHQETQYF
>TRBJ2-7|TRBV6-1|TRBD1|.
TGTGCCAGCAGTGAACCTGGGACAGGGACCTACGAGCAGTACTTC
CASSEPGTGTYEQYF
>TRBJ2-1|TRBV7-9|TRBD2|once
TGTGCCAGCAGCCCATTAGCGGGAGTTAGCTACAATGAGCAGTTCTTC
CASSPLAGVSYNEQFF
>TRBJ2-1|TRBV7-8|.|.
TGTGCCAGCAGCCCCTCGGGTTTCCGCTCCTACAATGAGCAGTTCTTC
CASSPSGFRSYNEQFF
>TRBJ2-1|TRBV3-1/TRBV3-2|.|.
TGTGCCAGCAGCCAGCCCCCGGGGGCTAGCGGATACAATGAGCAGTTCTTC
CASSQPPGASGYNEQFF